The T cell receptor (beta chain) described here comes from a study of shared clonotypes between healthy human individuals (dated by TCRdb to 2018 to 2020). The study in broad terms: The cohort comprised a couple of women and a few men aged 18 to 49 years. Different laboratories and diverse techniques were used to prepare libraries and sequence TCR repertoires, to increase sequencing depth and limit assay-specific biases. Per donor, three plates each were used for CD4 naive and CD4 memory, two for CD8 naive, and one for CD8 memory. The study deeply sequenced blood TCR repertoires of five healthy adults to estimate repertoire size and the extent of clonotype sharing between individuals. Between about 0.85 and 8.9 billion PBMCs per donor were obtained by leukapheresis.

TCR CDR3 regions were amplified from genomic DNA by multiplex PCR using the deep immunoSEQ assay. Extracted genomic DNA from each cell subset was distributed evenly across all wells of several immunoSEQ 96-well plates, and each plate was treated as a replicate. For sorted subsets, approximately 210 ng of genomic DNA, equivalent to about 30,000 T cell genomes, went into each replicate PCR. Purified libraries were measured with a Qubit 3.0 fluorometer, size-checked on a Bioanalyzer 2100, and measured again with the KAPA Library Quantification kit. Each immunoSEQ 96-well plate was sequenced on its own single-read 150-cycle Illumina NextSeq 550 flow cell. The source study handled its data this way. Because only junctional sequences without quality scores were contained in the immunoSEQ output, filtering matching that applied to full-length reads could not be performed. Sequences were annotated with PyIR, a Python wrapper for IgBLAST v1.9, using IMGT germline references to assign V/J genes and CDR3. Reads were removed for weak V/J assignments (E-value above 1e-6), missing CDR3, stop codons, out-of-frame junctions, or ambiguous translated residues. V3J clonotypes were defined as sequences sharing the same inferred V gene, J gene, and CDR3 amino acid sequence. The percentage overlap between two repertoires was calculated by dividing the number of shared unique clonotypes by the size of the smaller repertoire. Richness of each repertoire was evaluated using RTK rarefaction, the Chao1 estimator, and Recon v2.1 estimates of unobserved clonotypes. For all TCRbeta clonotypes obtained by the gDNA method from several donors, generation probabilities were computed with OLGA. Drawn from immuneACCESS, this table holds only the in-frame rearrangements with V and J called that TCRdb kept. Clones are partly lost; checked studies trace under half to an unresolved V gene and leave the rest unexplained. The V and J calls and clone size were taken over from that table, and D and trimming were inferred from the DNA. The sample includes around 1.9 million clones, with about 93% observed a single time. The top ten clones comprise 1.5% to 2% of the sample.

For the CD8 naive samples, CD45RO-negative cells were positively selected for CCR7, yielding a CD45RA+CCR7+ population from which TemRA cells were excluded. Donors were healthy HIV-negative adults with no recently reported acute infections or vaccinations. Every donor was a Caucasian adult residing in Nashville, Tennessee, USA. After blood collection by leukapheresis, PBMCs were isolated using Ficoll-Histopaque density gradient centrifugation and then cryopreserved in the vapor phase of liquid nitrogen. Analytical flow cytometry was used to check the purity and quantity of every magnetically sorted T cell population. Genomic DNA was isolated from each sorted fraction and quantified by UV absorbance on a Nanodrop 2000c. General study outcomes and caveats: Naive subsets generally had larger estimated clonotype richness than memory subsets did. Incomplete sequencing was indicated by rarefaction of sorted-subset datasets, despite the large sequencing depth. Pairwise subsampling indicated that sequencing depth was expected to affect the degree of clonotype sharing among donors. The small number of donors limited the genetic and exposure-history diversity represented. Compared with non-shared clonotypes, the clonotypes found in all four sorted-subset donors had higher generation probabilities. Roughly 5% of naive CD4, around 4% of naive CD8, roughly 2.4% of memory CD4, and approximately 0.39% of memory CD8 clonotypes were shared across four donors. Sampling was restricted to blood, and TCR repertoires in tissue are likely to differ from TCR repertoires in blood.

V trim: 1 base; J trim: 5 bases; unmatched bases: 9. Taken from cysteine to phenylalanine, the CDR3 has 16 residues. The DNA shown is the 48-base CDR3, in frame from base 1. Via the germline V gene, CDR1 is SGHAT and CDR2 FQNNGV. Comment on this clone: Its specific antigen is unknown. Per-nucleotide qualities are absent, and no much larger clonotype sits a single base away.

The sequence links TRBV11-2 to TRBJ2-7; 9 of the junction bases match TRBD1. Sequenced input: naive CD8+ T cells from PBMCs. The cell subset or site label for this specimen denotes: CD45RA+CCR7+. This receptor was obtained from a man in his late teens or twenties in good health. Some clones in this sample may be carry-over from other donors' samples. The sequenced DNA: TGTGCCAGCAGCTTAGGACCAGGGACAGGGCTACACGAGCAGTACTTC. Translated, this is CASSLGPGTGLHEQYF.